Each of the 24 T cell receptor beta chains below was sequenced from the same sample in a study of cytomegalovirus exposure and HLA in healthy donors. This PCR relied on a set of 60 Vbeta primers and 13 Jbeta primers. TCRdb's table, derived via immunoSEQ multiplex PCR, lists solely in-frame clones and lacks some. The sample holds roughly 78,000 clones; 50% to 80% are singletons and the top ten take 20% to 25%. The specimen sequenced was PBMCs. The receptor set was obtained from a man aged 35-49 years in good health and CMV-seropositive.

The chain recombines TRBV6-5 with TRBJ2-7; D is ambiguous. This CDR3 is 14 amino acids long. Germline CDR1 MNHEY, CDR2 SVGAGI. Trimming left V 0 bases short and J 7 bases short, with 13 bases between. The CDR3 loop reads CASSYSNSPLEQYF. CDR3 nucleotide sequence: TGTGCCAGCAGTTACTCGAACAGCCCCTTGGAGCAGTACTTC.

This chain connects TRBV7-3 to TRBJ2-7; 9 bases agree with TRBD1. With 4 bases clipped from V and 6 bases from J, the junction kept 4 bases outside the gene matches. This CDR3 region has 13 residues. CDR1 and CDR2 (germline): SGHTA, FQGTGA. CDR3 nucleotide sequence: TGTGCCAGCAGCTGGGACAGGGAGGGCGAGCAGTACTTC. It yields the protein CASSWDREGEQYF.

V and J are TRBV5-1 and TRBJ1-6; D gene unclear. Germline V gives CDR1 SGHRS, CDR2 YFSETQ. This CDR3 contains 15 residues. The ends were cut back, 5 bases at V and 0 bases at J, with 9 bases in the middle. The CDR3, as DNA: TGCGCCAGCAGGGGAGGGAGCTCCTATAATTCACCCCTCCACTTT. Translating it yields CASRGGSSYNSPLHF.

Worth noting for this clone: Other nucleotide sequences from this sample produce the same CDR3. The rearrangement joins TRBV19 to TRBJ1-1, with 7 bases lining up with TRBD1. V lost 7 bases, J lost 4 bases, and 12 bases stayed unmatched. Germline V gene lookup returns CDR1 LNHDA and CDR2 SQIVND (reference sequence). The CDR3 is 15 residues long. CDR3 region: CASTVGEGGGTEAFF. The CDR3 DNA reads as TGTGCCAGTACCGTAGGGGAAGGGGGCGGCACTGAAGCTTTCTTT.

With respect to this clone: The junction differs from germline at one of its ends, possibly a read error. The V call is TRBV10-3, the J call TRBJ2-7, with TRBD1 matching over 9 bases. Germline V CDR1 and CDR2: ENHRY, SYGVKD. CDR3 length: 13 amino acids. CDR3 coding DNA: TGTGCCATCAGGGCGGACAGGGGCTACGAGCAGTGCTTC. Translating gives CAIRADRGYEQCF.

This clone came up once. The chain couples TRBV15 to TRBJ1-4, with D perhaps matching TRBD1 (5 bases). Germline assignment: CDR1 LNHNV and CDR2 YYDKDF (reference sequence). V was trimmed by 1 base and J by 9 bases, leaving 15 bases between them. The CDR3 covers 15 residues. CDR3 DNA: TGTGCCACCAGCAGAGGCGTTAAGGGGTTCAAAAAACTGTTTTTT. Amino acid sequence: CATSRGVKGFKKLFF.

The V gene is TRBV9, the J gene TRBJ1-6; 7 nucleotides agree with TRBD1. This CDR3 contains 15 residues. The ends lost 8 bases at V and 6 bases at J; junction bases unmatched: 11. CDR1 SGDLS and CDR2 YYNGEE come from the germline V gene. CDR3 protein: CASAPRGDLNSPLHF. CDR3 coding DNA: TGTGCCAGTGCCCCCAGGGGGGATCTTAATTCACCCCTCCACTTT. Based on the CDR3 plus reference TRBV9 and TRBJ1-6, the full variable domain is DSGVTQTPKHLITATGQRVTLRCSPRSGDLSVYWYQQSLDQGLQFLIQYYNGEERAKGNILERFSAQQFPDLHSELNLSSLELGDSALYFCASAPRGDLNSPLHFGNGTRLTVT.

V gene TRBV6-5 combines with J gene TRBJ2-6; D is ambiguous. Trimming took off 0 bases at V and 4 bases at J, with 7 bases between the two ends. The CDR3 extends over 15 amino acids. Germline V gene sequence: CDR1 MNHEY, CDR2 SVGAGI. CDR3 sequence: CASSYSSGGANVLTF. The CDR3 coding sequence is TGTGCCAGCAGTTACTCCTCAGGCGGGGCCAACGTCCTGACTTTC.

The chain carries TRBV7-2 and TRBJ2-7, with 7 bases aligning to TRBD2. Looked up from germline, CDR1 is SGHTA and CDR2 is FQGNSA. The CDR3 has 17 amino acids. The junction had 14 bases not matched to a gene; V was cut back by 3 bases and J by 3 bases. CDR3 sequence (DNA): TGTGCCAGCAGCTTTATAGCGGGTATCTTTGGGGTCTACGAGCAGTACTTC. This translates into CASSFIAGIFGVYEQYF.

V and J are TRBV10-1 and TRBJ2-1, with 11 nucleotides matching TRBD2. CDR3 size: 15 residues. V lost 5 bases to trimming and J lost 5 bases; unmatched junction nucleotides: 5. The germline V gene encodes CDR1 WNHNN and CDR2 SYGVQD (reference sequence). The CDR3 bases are TGCGCCAGCAGTCCCGGGACTAGCGGCAACAATGAGCAGTTCTTC. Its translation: CASSPGTSGNNEQFF.

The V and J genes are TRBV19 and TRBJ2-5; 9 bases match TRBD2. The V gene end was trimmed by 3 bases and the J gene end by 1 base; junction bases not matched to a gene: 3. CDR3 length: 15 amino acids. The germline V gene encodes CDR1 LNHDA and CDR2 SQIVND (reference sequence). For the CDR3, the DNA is TGTGCCAGTAGTATCCTAGCGGGGTCCCAAGAGACCCAGTACTTC. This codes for CASSILAGSQETQYF.

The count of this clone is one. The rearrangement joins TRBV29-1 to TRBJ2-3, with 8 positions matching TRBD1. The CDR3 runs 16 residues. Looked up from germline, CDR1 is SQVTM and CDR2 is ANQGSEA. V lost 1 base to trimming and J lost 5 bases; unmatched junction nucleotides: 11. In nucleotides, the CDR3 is TGCAGCGTTGAAGGTGGGGACAGGCTCTTCGGAGATACGCAGTATTTT. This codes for CSVEGGDRLFGDTQYF.

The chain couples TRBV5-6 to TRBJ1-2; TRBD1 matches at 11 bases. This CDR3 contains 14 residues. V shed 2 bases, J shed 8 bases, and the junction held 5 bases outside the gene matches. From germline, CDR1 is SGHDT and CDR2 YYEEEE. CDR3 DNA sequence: TGTGCCAGCAGCTTAGGGACAGGGGGGAGCGGCTACACCTTC. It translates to CASSLGTGGSGYTF.

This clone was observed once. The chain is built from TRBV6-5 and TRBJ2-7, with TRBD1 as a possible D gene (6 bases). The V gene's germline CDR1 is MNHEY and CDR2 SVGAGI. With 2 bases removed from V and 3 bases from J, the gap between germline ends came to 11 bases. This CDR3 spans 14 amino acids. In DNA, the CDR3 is TGTGCCAGCAGTTACGTCCAGGGACACTACGAGCAGTACTTC. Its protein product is CASSYVQGHYEQYF.

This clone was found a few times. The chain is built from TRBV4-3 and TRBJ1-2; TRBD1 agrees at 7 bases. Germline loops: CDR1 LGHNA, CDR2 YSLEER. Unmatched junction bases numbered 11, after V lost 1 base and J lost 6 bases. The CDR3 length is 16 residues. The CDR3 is CASSQGRWDRLNGYTF. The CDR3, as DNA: TGCGCCAGCAGCCAAGGGAGATGGGACAGACTAAATGGCTACACCTTC.

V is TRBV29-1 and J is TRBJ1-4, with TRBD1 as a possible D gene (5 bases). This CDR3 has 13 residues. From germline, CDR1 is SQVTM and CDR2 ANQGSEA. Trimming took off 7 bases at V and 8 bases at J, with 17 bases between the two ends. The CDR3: CSGGTIPGEKLFF. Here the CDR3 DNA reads TGCAGCGGGGGGACTATACCAGGGGAAAAACTGTTTTTT.

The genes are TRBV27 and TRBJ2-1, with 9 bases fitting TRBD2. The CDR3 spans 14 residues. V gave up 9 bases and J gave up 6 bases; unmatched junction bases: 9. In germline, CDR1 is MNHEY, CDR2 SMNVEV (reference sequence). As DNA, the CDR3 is TGTGCCAGTCGATTAGCGGGGGCGGGCAATGAGCAGTTCTTC. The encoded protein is CASRLAGAGNEQFF.

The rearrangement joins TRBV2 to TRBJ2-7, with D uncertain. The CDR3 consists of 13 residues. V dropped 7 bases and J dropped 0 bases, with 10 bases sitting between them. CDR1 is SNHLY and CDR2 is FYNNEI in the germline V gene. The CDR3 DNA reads TGTGCCAGCATTGTTACTCCCTCCTACGAGCAGTACTTC. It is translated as CASIVTPSYEQYF. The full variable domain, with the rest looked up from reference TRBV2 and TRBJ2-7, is EPEVTQTPSHQVTQMGQEVILRCVPISNHLYFYWYRQILGQKVEFLVSFYNNEISEKSEIFDDQFSVERPDGSNFTLKIRSTKLEDSAMYFCASIVTPSYEQYFGPGTRLTVT.

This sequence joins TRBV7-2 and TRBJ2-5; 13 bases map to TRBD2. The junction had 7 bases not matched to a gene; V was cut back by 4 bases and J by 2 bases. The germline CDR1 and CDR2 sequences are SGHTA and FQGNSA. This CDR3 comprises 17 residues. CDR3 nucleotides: TGTGCCAGCAGCTCGGGACTAGCGGGGTATCGACAAGAGACCCAGTACTTC. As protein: CASSSGLAGYRQETQYF.

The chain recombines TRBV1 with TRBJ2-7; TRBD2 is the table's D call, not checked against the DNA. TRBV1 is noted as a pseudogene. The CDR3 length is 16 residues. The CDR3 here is CTSSLNQAGGSYEQYF. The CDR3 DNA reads TGCACCAGCAGCCTAAATCAAGCGGGGGGATCCTACGAGCAGTACTTC.

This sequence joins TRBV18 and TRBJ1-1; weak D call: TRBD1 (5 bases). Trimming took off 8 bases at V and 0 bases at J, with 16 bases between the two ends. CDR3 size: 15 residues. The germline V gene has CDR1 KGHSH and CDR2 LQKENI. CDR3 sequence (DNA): TGTGCCAGCACTCAAGATACAGGTCTGAACACTGAAGCTTTCTTT. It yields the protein CASTQDTGLNTEAFF. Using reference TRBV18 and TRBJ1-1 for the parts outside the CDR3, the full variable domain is NAGVMQNPRHLVRRRGQEARLRCSPMKGHSHVYWYRQLPEEGLKFMVYLQKENIIDESGMPKERFSAEFPKEGPSILRIQQVVRGDSAAYFCASTQDTGLNTEAFFGQGTRLTVV.

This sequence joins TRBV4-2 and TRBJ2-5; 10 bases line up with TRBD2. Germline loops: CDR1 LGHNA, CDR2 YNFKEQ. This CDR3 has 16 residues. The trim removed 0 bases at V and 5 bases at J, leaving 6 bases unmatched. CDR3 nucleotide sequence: TGTGCCAGCAGCCAAGATGGTGCTAGCGGGGGCGAGACCCAGTACTTC. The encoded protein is CASSQDGASGGETQYF.

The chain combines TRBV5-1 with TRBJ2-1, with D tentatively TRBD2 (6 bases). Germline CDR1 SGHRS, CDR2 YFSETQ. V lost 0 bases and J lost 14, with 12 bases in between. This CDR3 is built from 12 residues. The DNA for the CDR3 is TGCGCCAGCAGCTTGGAGACGGGCGGGGAGTTCTTC. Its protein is CASSLETGGEFF.

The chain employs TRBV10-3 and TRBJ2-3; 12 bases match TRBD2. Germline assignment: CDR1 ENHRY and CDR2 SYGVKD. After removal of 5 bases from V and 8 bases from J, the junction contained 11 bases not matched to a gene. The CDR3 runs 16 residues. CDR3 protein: CAISSLAGGGGGTQYF. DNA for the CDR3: TGTGCCATCAGTTCTCTAGCGGGGGGGGGCGGAGGTACGCAGTATTTT.